Listed here are 29 T cell receptor beta chains from one sample, sequenced in a study of cytomegalovirus exposure and HLA in healthy donors. The PCR contained 60 Vbeta and 13 Jbeta primers. Sequencing used immunoSEQ multiplex PCR; TCRdb keeps in-frame clones, though not all of them. This sample has 150,000 to 200,000 clones, with approximately 81% found just once. The sample was PBMCs. The receptor source for this set is a man younger than 35 in good health and CMV-seropositive.

In nucleotides, the CDR3 is TGTGCCAGCTCACCTCAGGTGAAAGCCGAAGCTTTCTTT. It encodes CASSPQVKAEAFF. The gene calls are TRBV18 and TRBJ1-1; D unclear. The CDR3 is 13 residues long. The germline gives CDR1 KGHSH, CDR2 LQKENI. Between the trimmed V and J ends, which lost 3 bases and 8 bases, there was a span of 13 bases.

This rearrangement joins TRBV2 to TRBJ2-5, with D possibly TRBD2 on 6 matching bases. CDR1 is SNHLY, CDR2 FYNNEI, per germline. This CDR3 contains 13 residues. Trimming took off 7 bases at V and 2 bases at J, with 11 bases between the two ends. The CDR3 DNA is TGTGCCAGCACGGCGGGATTACAAGAGACCCAGTACTTC. Its protein is CASTAGLQETQYF.

The chain links TRBV15 to TRBJ2-7, with no clear D. Between the trimmed V and J ends, which lost 0 bases and 3 bases, there was a span of 9 bases. CDR3 length equals 14 residues. Germline CDR1 LNHNV, CDR2 YYDKDF (reference sequence). CDR3 residues: CATSRDPPSYEQYF. The DNA for the CDR3 is TGTGCCACCAGCAGAGACCCTCCCAGCTACGAGCAGTACTTC.

The genes are TRBV5-1 and TRBJ2-5; 8 nucleotides agree with TRBD2. CDR1 is SGHRS, CDR2 YFSETQ, per germline. Trimming at V came to 1 base and at J to 2 bases, leaving 4 bases not matched to a gene. This CDR3 is built from 15 residues. The CDR3 reads CASSLTSGPQETQYF. The CDR3, as DNA: TGCGCCAGCAGCTTGACTAGCGGTCCACAAGAGACCCAGTACTTC.

V usage is TRBV19 and J usage is TRBJ2-2; 9 bases fit TRBD1. The CDR3 extends over 17 amino acids. CDR1 and CDR2 from the germline V gene are LNHDA and SQIVND (reference sequence). The J segment lost 5 bases and the V segment lost 7 bases, leaving 14 bases of the junction unmatched. For the CDR3, the DNA is TGTGCCAGTACTTTATTCGGGACAGGGATTGGGACCGGGGAGCTGTTTTTT. Translating it yields CASTLFGTGIGTGELFF.

The chain links TRBV29-1 to TRBJ1-2; D perhaps matches TRBD1 (6 bases). The CDR3 has 15 amino acids. CDR1 and CDR2 from the germline V gene are SQVTM and ANQGSEA. Trimming pared 3 bases from V and 2 bases from J, leaving 16 bases between. The CDR3 DNA reads as TGCAGCGTTGATTCGCCGGGACAAGGAAACTATGGCTACACCTTC. It is translated as CSVDSPGQGNYGYTF.

The V gene is TRBV29-1, the J gene TRBJ1-1; D perhaps matches TRBD1 (6 bases). This CDR3 is built from 14 residues. Germline V gives CDR1 SQVTM, CDR2 ANQGSEA. V was cut by 6 bases and J by 6 bases, with 20 bases left in between. CDR3 region: CSVDNPQGLAEAFF. The CDR3 DNA follows: TGCAGCGTCGATAACCCTCAGGGGCTGGCTGAAGCTTTCTTT. The variable domain in full, completed from reference TRBV29-1 and TRBJ1-1, reads SAVISQKPSRDICQRGTSLTIQCQVDSQVTMMFWYRQQPGQSLTLIATANQGSEATYESGFVIDKFPISRPNLTFSTLTVSNMSPEDSSIYLCSVDNPQGLAEAFFGQGTRLTVV.

The CDR3 is CASSMTSPTSPGELFF. CDR3 in DNA: TGTGCCAGCAGCATGACTAGCCCGACCAGCCCCGGGGAGCTGTTTTTT. The chain joins TRBV7-8 to TRBJ2-2, with 7 bases that match TRBD2. The germline gives CDR1 SGHVS, CDR2 FQNEAQ. Losses at the gene ends were 5 bases for V and 6 bases for J; bases not matched to a gene: 12. The CDR3 is 16 amino acids.

J is TRBJ2-7 and V is TRBV18; D remains unclear. V gave up 6 bases and J gave up 5 bases, with 11 bases separating them. CDR1 and CDR2 (germline): KGHSH, LQKENI. CDR3 length: 12 amino acids. CDR3 sequence reads: CASSLLEDEQYF. The CDR3 nucleotides read TGTGCCAGCTCCCTCCTCGAGGACGAGCAGTACTTC. Full variable domain (outside the CDR3, taken from reference TRBV18 and TRBJ2-7): NAGVMQNPRHLVRRRGQEARLRCSPMKGHSHVYWYRQLPEEGLKFMVYLQKENIIDESGMPKERFSAEFPKEGPSILRIQQVVRGDSAAYFCASSLLEDEQYFGPGTRLTVT.

CDR3 DNA sequence: TGTGCCAGCAGCTTAGTGTTGTTGACACGATCAACTAATGAAAAACTGTTTTTT. Translation: CASSLVLLTRSTNEKLFF. The chain couples TRBV7-8 to TRBJ1-4; D not resolved. Germline V gene sequence: CDR1 SGHVS, CDR2 FQNEAQ. Trimming left V 1 base short and J 0 bases short, with 15 bases between. The CDR3 runs 18 residues. The variable domain in full, completed from reference TRBV7-8 and TRBJ1-4, reads GAGVSQSPRYKVAKRGQDVALRCDPISGHVSLFWYQQALGQGPEFLTYFQNEAQLDKSGLPSDRFFAERPEGSVSTLKIQRTQQEDSAVYLCASSLVLLTRSTNEKLFFGSGTQLSVL.

CDR3 DNA sequence: TGTGCCAGCTCACCTCCTGCAGGGATGCGCACTGAAGCTTTCTTT. Translating it yields CASSPPAGMRTEAFF. The chain recombines TRBV18 with TRBJ1-1; D possibly corresponds to TRBD1 (5 bases). CDR1 is KGHSH, CDR2 LQKENI, per germline. V dropped 3 bases and J dropped 4 bases, with 15 bases sitting between them. The CDR3 totals 15 residues.

This chain connects TRBV4-3 to TRBJ1-2, with D possibly matching TRBD1 (6 bases). V dropped 2 bases and J dropped 0 bases, with 10 bases sitting between them. CDR3 length: 15 residues. CDR1 LGHNA and CDR2 YSLEER come from the germline V gene. The CDR3 DNA follows: TGCGCCAGCAGCCAAACCACAGGGTCTAACTATGGCTACACCTTC. Translated: CASSQTTGSNYGYTF.

J is TRBJ1-2 and V is TRBV7-2; weak D call: TRBD1 (5 bases). The CDR3 is made up of 15 amino acids. From germline, CDR1 is SGHTA and CDR2 FQGNSA. Trimming removed 5 bases at V and 2 bases at J, with 15 bases between. The CDR3 spells CASSPRGGANYGYTF. CDR3 DNA: TGTGCCAGCAGCCCGCGTGGAGGGGCGAACTATGGCTACACCTTC.

J is TRBJ2-7 and V is TRBV7-2; D ambiguous. CDR1 and CDR2 (germline): SGHTA, FQGNSA. This CDR3 is 14 amino acids long. Trimming shortened V by 6 bases and J by 0 bases, and 12 bases separated the two germline ends. CDR3 bases: TGTGCCAGCAGTTCGTTGATGAGCTCCTACGAGCAGTACTTC. It codes for CASSSLMSSYEQYF.

CDR3 residues: CAIGQGVSGANVLTF. The CDR3 region has the DNA TGTGCCATCGGGCAGGGGGTATCTGGGGCCAACGTCCTGACTTTC. V is TRBV10-3 and J is TRBJ2-6; 7 bases map to TRBD1. V lost 8 bases and J lost 1; bases outside the gene matches: 5. The CDR3 extends over 15 amino acids. CDR1 is ENHRY and CDR2 is SYGVKD in the germline V gene.

The chain recombines TRBV6-5 with TRBJ1-2, with TRBD1 as a possible D gene (5 bases). The CDR3 contains 13 residues. V shed 5 bases and J shed 7 bases, with 14 bases lying between them. In germline, CDR1 is MNHEY, CDR2 SVGAGI. DNA of the CDR3: TGTGCCAGCAGTCCAGTAGGGGTTCCTGGCTACACCTTC. Translated, it gives CASSPVGVPGYTF.

This chain uses TRBV6-6 with TRBJ1-1, with D possibly TRBD1 on 6 matching bases. V shed 8 bases and J shed 13 bases, with 23 bases lying between them. The CDR3 length is 13 residues. Germline loops: CDR1 MNHNY, CDR2 SVGAGI (reference sequence). The CDR3 loop is CASGPRGYPEGFF. The DNA for the CDR3 is TGTGCCAGCGGTCCCAGGGGCTATCCCGAGGGTTTCTTT.

The genes are TRBV9 and TRBJ2-3, with D unresolved. The germline V and J ends were trimmed by 4 bases and 0 bases, with 12 bases remaining between them. The CDR3 has 15 residues. Germline V gene data show CDR1 as SGDLS and CDR2 as YYNGEE. Here the CDR3 reads CASSPSLGSTDTQYF. CDR3 sequence (DNA): TGTGCCAGCAGCCCCTCCCTGGGCAGCACAGATACGCAGTATTTT.

The chain has TRBV6-6 and TRBJ1-1; tentative D call: TRBD1 (6 bases). The CDR3 extends over 14 amino acids. The germline gives CDR1 MNHNY, CDR2 SVGAGI (reference sequence). The ends were cut back, 6 bases at V and 1 base at J, with 12 bases in the middle. CDR3: CASSRIQGNTEAFF. CDR3 bases: TGTGCCAGCAGCAGAATACAGGGGAACACTGAAGCTTTCTTT.

The chain employs TRBV18 and TRBJ2-5, with 9 bases identical to TRBD2. Unmatched junction bases numbered 2, after V lost 2 bases and J lost 1 base. The CDR3 totals 15 residues. Per germline, CDR1 KGHSH and CDR2 LQKENI. CDR3 loop: CASSPTAGGQETQYF. In DNA form, the CDR3 reads TGTGCCAGCTCACCAACAGCGGGGGGCCAAGAGACCCAGTACTTC. Based on the CDR3 plus reference TRBV18 and TRBJ2-5, the full variable domain is NAGVMQNPRHLVRRRGQEARLRCSPMKGHSHVYWYRQLPEEGLKFMVYLQKENIIDESGMPKERFSAEFPKEGPSILRIQQVVRGDSAAYFCASSPTAGGQETQYFGPGTRLLVL.

The chain links TRBV6-6 to TRBJ2-5; the D gene is possibly TRBD2 (5 bases). This CDR3 spans 11 amino acids. Trimming removed 6 bases at V and 5 bases at J, with 7 bases between. Per germline, CDR1 MNHNY and CDR2 SVGAGI (reference sequence). CDR3 DNA sequence: TGTGCCAGCAGACTAGAGGAGACCCAGTACTTC. Translation gives CASRLEETQYF.

Comments on this clone: An end of the junction differs from the germline gene, which may be a read error. This chain joins TRBV15 and TRBJ2-7; D is unclear. Looked up from germline, CDR1 is LNHNV and CDR2 is YYDKDF (reference sequence). This CDR3 spans 12 amino acids. The CDR3, as DNA: TGTGCCACCAGCAGAGGTCCAGACTCTACGAACTTC. As protein: CATSRGPDSTNF.

The chain combines TRBV18 with TRBJ2-3; D may be TRBD1 (6 bases). The CDR3 is 15 amino acids. The V end was cut by 0 bases, the J end by 0 bases, with 7 bases between. CDR1 is KGHSH, CDR2 LQKENI, per germline. The CDR3 is CASSPPGQSTDTQYF. In DNA form, the CDR3 reads TGTGCCAGCTCACCACCGGGACAAAGCACAGATACGCAGTATTTT.

This clone was detected only once. This chain uses TRBV19 with TRBJ2-7, with TRBD1 as a possible D gene (5 bases). Germline-derived CDR1 and CDR2 are LNHDA and SQIVND (reference sequence). The CDR3 is 12 residues long. Between the trimmed V and J ends, which lost 5 bases and 2 bases, there was a span of 7 bases. The CDR3 here is CASSPGTYEQYF. The CDR3 DNA reads as TGTGCCAGTAGTCCAGGGACCTACGAGCAGTACTTC.

This clone was seen only once. The V gene is TRBV19, the J gene TRBJ1-5; 7 nucleotides agree with TRBD1. The germline V gene encodes CDR1 LNHDA and CDR2 SQIVND (reference sequence). The V segment lost 4 bases and the J segment 3 bases; nucleotides outside the gene matches: 6. This CDR3 comprises 15 residues. CDR3 coding DNA: TGTGCCAGTAGTACCGGACAGGCCTTCAATCAGCCCCAGCATTTT. This encodes CASSTGQAFNQPQHF.

The CDR3 sequence is CASSQSGALRGGTEAFF. The DNA for the CDR3 is TGCGCCAGCAGCCAATCTGGAGCCCTCCGGGGGGGCACTGAAGCTTTCTTT. The chain links TRBV4-1 to TRBJ1-1, with a possible D match to TRBD1 (5 bases). Trimming cost V 2 bases and J 4 bases, with 20 bases left between them. Looked up from germline, CDR1 is MGHRA and CDR2 is YSYEKL. This CDR3 comprises 17 residues.

This clone was counted a single time. The chain is built from TRBV9 and TRBJ2-3; the D gene is possibly TRBD2 (7 bases). Per germline, CDR1 SGDLS and CDR2 YYNGEE. V lost 0 bases and J 6 bases, leaving 17 bases between the germline ends. The CDR3 loop spans 16 amino acids. CDR3 bases: TGTGCCAGCAGCGTAGGTGTGGCGGGGGCCGGGGATACGCAGTATTTT. This translates into CASSVGVAGAGDTQYF.

The chain employs TRBV7-2 and TRBJ1-4, with unresolved D. Germline CDR1 reads SGHTA; CDR2 reads FQGNSA. This CDR3 has 14 amino acids. The ends were cut back, 5 bases at V and 6 bases at J, with 13 bases in the middle. The CDR3 DNA reads TGTGCCAGCAGCGAAAGCCGGTCCCATGAAAAACTGTTTTTT. Translation gives CASSESRSHEKLFF. The variable domain in full, with the rest retrieved from reference TRBV7-2 and TRBJ1-4, is GAGVSQSPSNKVTEKGKDVELRCDPISGHTALYWYRQSLGQGLEFLIYFQGNSAPDKSGLPSDRFSAERTGGSVSTLTIQRTQQEDSAVYLCASSESRSHEKLFFGSGTQLSVL.

J is TRBJ1-5 and V is TRBV13; unclear D gene. Trimming left V 0 bases short and J 1 base short, with 10 bases between. CDR1 is PRHDT and CDR2 is FYEKMQ in the germline V gene (reference sequence). The CDR3 length is 16 residues. The CDR3 region has the DNA TGTGCCAGCAGCTTAGGCCTCCGAGGGAGCAATCAGCCCCAGCATTTT. It is translated as CASSLGLRGSNQPQHF.